The 13 T cell receptor beta chains reported below all come from one sample, sequenced in a study of T cell responses to AZD1222 COVID-19 vaccine (dated by TCRdb to about 2021). Library generation was performed with the immunoSEQ multiplex PCR assay. TCRdb took over this immuneACCESS table, retaining in-frame rearrangements with V and J assigned. Such tables are incomplete; in checked studies, under half of the missing clones stem from an unresolved V gene, and the remainder is unexplained. Within this sample are around 100,000 clones, with 92% of them counted one time only. The ten largest clones add up to roughly 1.3% of the sample. Read against the paper, the sample's time point label means: baseline before first vaccination. The starting material was peripheral blood, obtained on day 0 of AZD1222 vaccination. These receptor sequences come from an adult in good health.

The genes are TRBV29-1 and TRBJ2-2, with 7 bases lining up with TRBD1. V gave up 7 bases and J gave up 6 bases; unmatched junction bases: 8. This CDR3 contains 13 residues. Germline V gene sequence: CDR1 SQVTM, CDR2 ANQGSEA. This chain's CDR3 is CSAGSQGAGELFF. Written as DNA, the CDR3 is TGCAGCGCAGGGAGCCAGGGGGCCGGGGAGCTGTTTTTT.

Here the CDR3 DNA reads TGTGCCAGCAGCTCGGGACTAGCGGGACCCACAGATACGCAGTATTTT. Translating gives CASSSGLAGPTDTQYF. V and J are TRBV7-2 and TRBJ2-3; TRBD2 agrees at 13 bases. The V gene end was trimmed by 4 bases and the J gene end by 2 bases; junction bases not matched to a gene: 3. CDR3 length: 16 amino acids. The germline V gene has CDR1 SGHTA and CDR2 FQGNSA.

The chain carries TRBV24-1 and TRBJ1-5; D is ambiguous. V gave up 3 bases and J gave up 9 bases, with 14 bases separating them. The germline gives CDR1 KGHDR, CDR2 SFDVKD. The CDR3 is 14 residues long. CDR3 region: CATSDPDGSGPQHF. CDR3 sequence (DNA): TGTGCCACCAGTGATCCCGACGGTTCGGGGCCCCAGCATTTT.

This clone has more than one count but fewer than ten. The rearrangement links TRBV19 to TRBJ1-3; D gene ambiguous. The germline V and J ends were trimmed by 3 bases and 1 base, with 10 bases remaining between them. The CDR3 is 15 amino acids. CDR1 LNHDA and CDR2 SQIVND come from the germline V gene (reference sequence). The CDR3: CASSMMVGSGNTIYF. CDR3 nucleotides: TGTGCCAGTAGTATGATGGTCGGTTCTGGAAACACCATATATTTT.

This clone was counted a few times. The rearrangement links TRBV7-9 to TRBJ1-1; 9 positions match TRBD1. Germline V gene sequence: CDR1 SEHNR, CDR2 FQNEAQ (reference sequence). The V and J ends lost 2 bases and 4 bases, in that order; junction bases with no gene match: 5. This CDR3 contains 15 residues. The DNA for the CDR3 is TGTGCCAGCAGCTTATTTGGGACAGGGAGCACTGAAGCTTTCTTT. Amino acids: CASSLFGTGSTEAFF. The entire variable domain, with the rest obtained from reference TRBV7-9 and TRBJ1-1, is as follows: DTGVSQNPRHKITKRGQNVTFRCDPISEHNRLYWYRQTLGQGPEFLTYFQNEAQLEKSRLLSDRFSAERPKGSFSTLEIQRTEQGDSAMYLCASSLFGTGSTEAFFGQGTRLTVV.

This chain uses TRBV7-2 with TRBJ2-2; D perhaps matches TRBD1 (6 bases). Trimming took off 5 bases at V and 2 bases at J, with 12 bases between the two ends. CDR3 length: 15 amino acids. CDR1 SGHTA and CDR2 FQGNSA come from the germline V gene. The CDR3 nucleotides are TGTGCCAGCAGCAACAGGGCCATCAACACCGGGGAGCTGTTTTTT. This sequence encodes CASSNRAINTGELFF.

This clone was detected only once. V is TRBV7-9 and J is TRBJ1-5; D is uncertain. Per germline, CDR1 SEHNR and CDR2 FQNEAQ (reference sequence). V was cut by 2 bases and J by 3 bases, with 8 bases left in between. There are 14 residues in the CDR3. In DNA, the CDR3 is TGTGCCAGCAGCTTACCGGGGATCAATCAGCCCCAGCATTTT. Its protein is CASSLPGINQPQHF.

V and J are TRBV4-2 and TRBJ2-5, with D possibly TRBD2 on 6 matching bases. Per germline, CDR1 LGHNA and CDR2 YNFKEQ. CDR3 length: 14 amino acids. V lost 7 bases, J lost 2 bases, and 14 bases lay in between. The CDR3 DNA sequence: TGTGCCAGCACCCCGGGAGACTATCAAGAGACCCAGTACTTC. Translating it yields CASTPGDYQETQYF.

This clone was seen just once. The rearrangement uses TRBV7-3 and TRBJ2-5, with D maybe TRBD1 (5 bases). This CDR3 is built from 13 residues. The V end lost 0 bases, the J end lost 5 bases, and 7 bases lay between the germline ends. Germline V gene lookup returns CDR1 SGHTA and CDR2 FQGTGA. CDR3 nucleotides: TGTGCCAGCAGCTTAACCAGGGTTGAGACCCAGTACTTC. Translated, it gives CASSLTRVETQYF.

The gene calls are TRBV19 and TRBJ2-1, with 11 bases aligning to TRBD2. This CDR3 comprises 15 residues. Germline V gene sequence: CDR1 LNHDA, CDR2 SQIVND (reference sequence). J was trimmed by 4 bases and V by 5 bases; bases with no gene match: 4. DNA for the CDR3: TGTGCCAGTAGTCCTAGCGGGGGGATTTACAATGAGCAGTTCTTC. As protein: CASSPSGGIYNEQFF.

The chain joins TRBV5-1 to TRBJ2-7; either TRBD1 or TRBD2 may fit D (5 bases each). Germline values: CDR1 SGHRS, CDR2 YFSETQ. The germline V and J ends were trimmed by 4 bases and 5 bases, with 19 bases remaining between them. This CDR3 spans 15 amino acids. CDR3 sequence reads: CASSPRDPGLNEQYF. The CDR3 bases are TGCGCCAGCAGCCCCCGGGACCCTGGTCTAAACGAGCAGTACTTC.

To note about this clone: The DNA is left out, because the CDR3 cannot be placed on it with certainty; the CDR3 is given as TCRdb lists it. The chain uses TRBV4-3 and TRBJ1-4. The CDR3 numbers 16 amino acids, ends counted. The germline V gene encodes CDR1 LGHNA and CDR2 YSLEER. The CDR3 is CASSLQYFGESEKLFF.

The genes are TRBV7-8 and TRBJ1-2; unclear D gene. This CDR3 has 14 residues. Trimming cost V 3 bases and J 8 bases, with 16 bases left between them. Germline CDR1 and CDR2: SGHVS and FQNEAQ. The chain's CDR3 is CASSLGSAAGGYTF. The CDR3 nucleotides read TGTGCCAGCAGCTTGGGGTCGGCAGCGGGCGGCTACACCTTC.